The 23 T cell receptor beta chains listed next were all sequenced from one sample in a study of T cells in Graves' hyperthyroidism and ophthalmopathy. There were TCR beta CDR3 regions amplified from RNA transcripts. During a first-round RT-PCR of the TCR CDR3, the HTBI primer set was used. TCRdb re-analysed the multiplex PCR reads in MiXCR, keeping a single row per CDR3 protein. This sample carries 300,000 to 450,000 distinct CDR3 sequences, approximately 13% of them seen once, and the ten largest clones take 20% to 25%. Input material: blood. These receptors all stem from a man under 40 with Graves' hyperthyroidism that later progressed to Graves' ophthalmopathy.

The chain has TRBV5-1 and TRBJ1-1; D is possibly TRBD1 (5 bases). This CDR3 region has 15 residues. The germline V gene encodes CDR1 SGHRS and CDR2 YFSETQ. Trimming took off 4 bases at V and 0 bases at J, with 13 bases between the two ends. The CDR3 protein is CASSRPEGMNTEAFF. In DNA, the CDR3 is TGCGCCAGCAGCAGGCCGGAGGGGATGAACACTGAAGCTTTCTTT.

V and J are TRBV6-2 or TRBV6-3 and TRBJ1-1, with D unresolved. The CDR3 is made up of 15 amino acids. Germline V gene sequence: CDR1 MNHEY, CDR2 SVGEGT. V was cut by 3 bases and J by 5 bases, with 16 bases left in between. CDR3 sequence (DNA): TGTGCCAGCAGTTATTCCTTCCAAGTGGTAACTGAAGCTTTCTTT. It specifies CASSYSFQVVTEAFF.

This chain links TRBV9 with TRBJ1-4; 7 bases align to TRBD1. V shed 0 bases, J shed 7 bases, and the junction held 9 bases outside the gene matches. The CDR3 runs to 16 residues. Germline V gene sequence: CDR1 SGDLS, CDR2 YYNGEE. CDR3 in DNA: TGTGCCAGCAGCGTAGGGGCAGGGGGTATAGGTGAAAAACTGTTTTTT. It encodes CASSVGAGGIGEKLFF.

This chain joins TRBV20-1 and TRBJ1-4, with no clear D. The CDR3 has 12 amino acids. The germline V gene encodes CDR1 DFQATT and CDR2 SNEGSKA (reference sequence). V was pared by 2 bases and J by 5 bases, with 6 bases between. CDR3 bases: TGCAGTGCTAGAACAGTCAATGAAAAACTGTTTTTT. Protein product: CSARTVNEKLFF.

This clonotype was detected ten times or more. The V and J genes are TRBV2 and TRBJ1-2, with 7 nucleotides matching TRBD1. The CDR3 totals 13 residues. The germline gives CDR1 SNHLY, CDR2 FYNNEI. The V segment lost 6 bases and the J segment 6 bases; nucleotides outside the gene matches: 7. CDR3 amino acids: CASRDDRVDGYTF. CDR3 in DNA: TGTGCCAGCAGGGACGACAGGGTGGATGGCTACACCTTC.

This clonotype was found many times. The V gene is TRBV5-5, the J gene TRBJ1-2; 7 bases are shared with TRBD1. J lost 2 bases, V lost 4 bases, and 5 bases had no gene match. The CDR3 is made up of 14 amino acids. Germline CDR1 is SGHKS and CDR2 is YYEKEE (reference sequence). CDR3 coding DNA: TGTGCCAGCAGCAGACAGGGAAGAAACTATGGCTACACCTTC. This codes for CASSRQGRNYGYTF.

This clonotype was found many times. J is TRBJ1-1 and V is TRBV12-3 or TRBV12-4; D remains ambiguous. V was shortened by 2 bases and J by 0 bases, with 7 bases between the two germline ends. The CDR3 has 14 amino acids. CDR3 sequence (DNA): TGTGCCAGCAGTTTATATAGGATGAACACTGAAGCTTTCTTT. Its translation: CASSLYRMNTEAFF.

This clonotype was seen repeatedly, ten times or more. V and J are TRBV6-1 and TRBJ2-2, with D maybe TRBD2 (6 bases). The CDR3 loop spans 13 amino acids. Germline CDR1 is MNHNS and CDR2 is SASEGT. V lost 11 bases, J lost 0 bases, and 10 bases lay in between. In nucleotides, the CDR3 is TGTGCCGGGAGGACACCGAACACCGGGGAGCTGTTTTTT. It translates to CAGRTPNTGELFF.

The chain links TRBV28 to TRBJ1-2; perhaps TRBD1 as D (5 bases). This CDR3 is built from 14 residues. V lost 3 bases to trimming and J lost 0 bases, with 8 bases between them. CDR1 MDHEN and CDR2 SYDVKM come from the germline V gene. CDR3 loop: CASSLDTSNYGYTF. CDR3 nucleotide sequence: TGTGCCAGCAGTTTGGACACCTCTAACTATGGCTACACCTTC.

This clonotype was seen repeatedly, ten times or more. The rearrangement joins TRBV7-2 to TRBJ2-1; 9 nucleotides match TRBD2. The junction had 11 bases not matched to a gene; V was cut back by 1 base and J by 4 bases. The CDR3 sequence is 18 residues long. Germline V CDR1 and CDR2: SGHTA, FQGNSA. CDR3 region: CASSLGLAGWERYNEQFF. The CDR3 DNA reads TGTGCCAGCAGCTTAGGGCTAGCGGGGTGGGAGAGGTACAATGAGCAGTTCTTC.

For this clonotype: This CDR3 is missing its conserved last phenylalanine or tryptophan, likely due to a read error. J is TRBJ1-1 and V is TRBV3-1; the D is unclear. The CDR3 totals 15 residues. The V end was cut by 1 base, the J end by 3 bases, with 12 bases between. The germline V gene encodes CDR1 LGHDT and CDR2 YNNKEL (reference sequence). CDR3 DNA sequence: TGTGCCAGCAGCCAAGCGGGCAGGCTGGACACTGAAGCTTTCGTT. Its protein product is CASSQAGRLDTEAFV.

Many counts were recorded for this clonotype. The chain couples TRBV2 to TRBJ1-6, with TRBD1 matching over 7 bases. The CDR3 is 15 residues long. Germline values: CDR1 SNHLY, CDR2 FYNNEI. The V segment lost 8 bases and the J segment 6 bases; nucleotides outside the gene matches: 10. CDR3 loop: CASGEQGFSNSPLHF. The CDR3 nucleotides read TGTGCCAGCGGGGAACAGGGGTTTAGTAATTCACCCCTCCACTTT.

This clonotype was counted ten times or more. The J gene is TRBJ1-2, the V gene TRBV20-1, with D uncertain. CDR3 size: 12 residues. Germline assignment: CDR1 DFQATT and CDR2 SNEGSKA (reference sequence). Trimming removed 1 base at V and 2 bases at J, with 5 bases between. CDR3 nucleotide sequence: TGCAGTGCTAGAGCGCACAACTATGGCTACACCTTC. Encoded protein: CSARAHNYGYTF.

This clonotype has a handful of counts. The V gene is TRBV20-1, the J gene TRBJ1-4, with TRBD1 identical over 8 bases. Unmatched junction bases numbered 5, after V lost 0 bases and J lost 8 bases. This CDR3 has 14 amino acids. Germline assignment: CDR1 DFQATT and CDR2 SNEGSKA (reference sequence). Written as DNA, the CDR3 is TGCAGTGCTAGAGAGACAGGGGAGGAAGAAAAACTGTTTTTT. It codes for CSARETGEEEKLFF.

This clonotype has a count of ten or more. The rearrangement links TRBV7-8 to TRBJ1-1, with TRBD1 identical over 8 bases. V lost 5 bases, J lost 4 bases, and 9 bases stayed unmatched. This CDR3 has 15 amino acids. Per germline, CDR1 SGHVS and CDR2 FQNEAQ. For the CDR3, the DNA is TGTGCCAGCAGCGCGGACAGGGTCGGGGGCACTGAAGCTTTCTTT. The encoded protein is CASSADRVGGTEAFF.

This clonotype was recorded a few times. The V call is TRBV12-3 or TRBV12-4, the J call TRBJ1-2, with D unclear. CDR3 length equals 14 residues. V lost 5 bases and J lost 5, with 15 bases in between. CDR3: CASSNRGLEYGYTF. CDR3 DNA: TGTGCCAGCAGTAACCGCGGGCTGGAATATGGCTACACCTTC.

This clonotype occurred a few times. The chain combines TRBV7-9 with TRBJ1-2, with 8 bases matching TRBD1. The CDR3 length is 14 residues. V shed 4 bases and J 8 bases; nucleotides not matched to a gene: 9. The germline V gene encodes CDR1 SEHNR and CDR2 FQNEAQ (reference sequence). The CDR3 sequence is CASSYRTGNGGYTF. CDR3 in DNA: TGTGCCAGCAGCTACCGGACAGGGAATGGCGGCTACACCTTC.

In its sample, this clonotype was seen many times. The chain employs TRBV18 and TRBJ1-1, with 9 bases aligning to TRBD1. This CDR3 is 15 amino acids long. The junction had 9 bases not matched to a gene; V was cut back by 0 bases and J by 10 bases. Germline assignment: CDR1 KGHSH and CDR2 LQKENI. As DNA, the CDR3 is TGTGCCAGCTCACCACCGATGGGGACAGGGATGGGAGCTTTCTTT. Protein: CASSPPMGTGMGAFF.

This clonotype was seen only a few times. This chain connects TRBV7-6 to TRBJ2-7; weak D call: TRBD1 (6 bases). CDR1 SGHVS and CDR2 FNYEAQ come from the germline V gene. The length of the CDR3 is 14 residues. Trimming cost V 0 bases and J 3 bases, with 9 bases left between them. The CDR3 sequence is CASSLAGHLYEQYF. The CDR3 DNA sequence: TGTGCCAGCAGCTTAGCGGGACATCTCTACGAGCAGTACTTC.

This clonotype was seen ten or more times. This chain uses TRBV28 with TRBJ2-7, with 8 positions matching TRBD1. V trimming: 2 bases; J trimming: 0 bases; junction bases outside the gene matches: 6. CDR3 length: 16 residues. Germline V gene lookup returns CDR1 MDHEN and CDR2 SYDVKM. DNA for the CDR3: TGTGCCAGCAGTTTAGCCACAGGGGGACCCTCCTACGAGCAGTACTTC. Amino acids: CASSLATGGPSYEQYF. Filled out from reference TRBV28 and TRBJ2-7, the complete variable domain reads DVKVTQSSRYLVKRTGEKVFLECVQDMDHENMFWYRQDPGLGLRLIYFSYDVKMKEKGDIPEGYSVSREKKERFSLILESASTNQTSMYLCASSLATGGPSYEQYFGPGTRLTVT.

This clonotype was observed many times. V usage is TRBV28 and J usage is TRBJ1-6; 10 nucleotides match TRBD1. Germline CDR1 and CDR2: MDHEN and SYDVKM. V gave up 2 bases and J gave up 7 bases; unmatched junction bases: 5. The CDR3 is 16 amino acids. The CDR3 coding sequence is TGTGCCAGCAGTTTACTTGGGACAGGGGTGAATTCACCCCTCCACTTT. Protein product: CASSLLGTGVNSPLHF. Full variable domain (rest looked up from reference TRBV28 and TRBJ1-6): DVKVTQSSRYLVKRTGEKVFLECVQDMDHENMFWYRQDPGLGLRLIYFSYDVKMKEKGDIPEGYSVSREKKERFSLILESASTNQTSMYLCASSLLGTGVNSPLHFGNGTRLTVT.

In its sample, this clonotype was seen many times. This chain links TRBV28 with TRBJ1-2, with no clear D. The CDR3 contains 19 residues. CDR1 is MDHEN and CDR2 is SYDVKM in the germline V gene. Trimming removed 2 bases at V and 8 bases at J, with 30 bases between. The CDR3 region is CASSLPPGDPLGVDEGYTF. CDR3 in DNA: TGTGCCAGCAGTTTACCGCCAGGTGATCCCCTCGGTGTAGATGAAGGCTACACCTTC.

This clonotype was seen repeatedly, ten times or more. V usage is TRBV7-3 and J usage is TRBJ1-4, with 7 bases that match TRBD1. Germline V gene sequence: CDR1 SGHTA, CDR2 FQGTGA. Trimming at V came to 4 bases and at J to 7 bases, leaving 3 bases not matched to a gene. The CDR3 is 13 amino acids. The chain's CDR3 is CASSYRGGEKLFF. The CDR3 DNA sequence: TGTGCCAGCAGCTACAGGGGAGGTGAAAAACTGTTTTTT.